Listed below are T cell receptor beta chains from one sample, sequenced in a study of cytomegalovirus exposure and HLA in healthy donors. Assay: immunoSEQ multiplex PCR; the TCRdb copy retains only in-frame clones and omits some. The top ten clones hold less than 7.5% of a sample with roughly 140,000 clones, around 78% of them seen once. The material sequenced was PBMCs. Source of these receptors: a woman aged 40 to 49 in good health and CMV-seropositive. Both conserved end residues are part of each CDR3. Fields, in order: V gene, J gene, clone size, D gene, CDR3 protein, CDR3 DNA. A D gene is named only where the DNA matches it firmly. Only some rows state a clone size, as once, few, many or a class for expanded clones.

>TRBV28|TRBJ1-4|NA|TRBD1
CASSLPGQPNEKLFF
TGTGCCAGCAGTTTGCCGGGACAGCCGAATGAAAAACTGTTTTTT
>TRBV7-7|TRBJ2-5|NA|NA
CASSSHLGSVTQYF
TGTGCTAGCAGCTCCCATCTAGGTAGCGTGACCCAGTACTTC
>TRBV25-1|TRBJ1-5|NA|NA
CASSEWGGGQPQHF
TGTGCCAGCAGTGAATGGGGAGGCGGGCAGCCCCAGCATTTT
>TRBV7-9|TRBJ2-1|few|NA
CASSHHLARFF
TGTGCCAGCAGCCATCACTTAGCGAGGTTCTTC
>TRBV7-9|TRBJ2-7|NA|NA
CASSLQEVEQYF
TGTGCCAGCAGCCTACAGGAAGTCGAGCAGTACTTC
>TRBV28|TRBJ2-3|NA|TRBD2
CASSLLAGGADTQYF
TGTGCCAGCAGTTTACTAGCGGGAGGGGCAGATACGCAGTATTTT
>TRBV6-6|TRBJ2-3|once|NA
CASSLSRQSTDTQYF
TGTGCCAGCAGCCTAAGTCGACAGAGCACAGATACGCAGTATTTT
>TRBV6-6|TRBJ2-6|few|TRBD1
CASSYSRQGIANVLTF
TGTGCCAGCAGTTACTCACGACAGGGGATAGCCAACGTCCTGACTTTC
>TRBV5-4|TRBJ2-2|NA|NA
CASSQNFAGDTGELFF
TGTGCCAGCAGCCAGAACTTTGCAGGGGACACCGGGGAGCTGTTTTTT
>TRBV29-1|TRBJ2-7|NA|TRBD2
CSVELLAGASYEQYF
TGCAGCGTTGAATTACTAGCGGGAGCCTCCTACGAGCAGTACTTC
>TRBV27|TRBJ1-2|NA|NA
CASSPGGVVSGYTF
TGTGCCAGCAGCCCCGGGGGGGTGGTATCTGGCTACACCTTC
>TRBV5-1|TRBJ2-5|NA|TRBD2
CASSPGTSGDRGTQYF
TGCGCCAGCAGCCCCGGGACCAGCGGGGACCGAGGGACCCAGTACTTC
>TRBV6-1|TRBJ1-5|NA|NA
CASSEPRAPQHF
TGTGCCAGCAGTGAACCGAGGGCTCCCCAGCATTTT
>TRBV7-3|TRBJ2-3|once|TRBD2
CASSLMGGTDTQYF
TGTGCCAGCAGCTTAATGGGGGGGACAGATACGCAGTATTTT
>TRBV14|TRBJ2-1|once|TRBD2
CASSHGTSGRNEQFF
TGTGCCAGCAGCCACGGGACTAGCGGGAGAAATGAGCAGTTCTTC
>TRBV5-8|TRBJ2-3|NA|NA
CASSLETGRADTQYF
TGTGCCAGCAGCTTGGAGACAGGTCGGGCAGATACGCAGTATTTT
>TRBV11-3|TRBJ1-2|NA|NA
CASSLSGDGYTF
TGTGCCAGCAGCCTAAGCGGAGATGGCTACACCTTC
>TRBV6-1|TRBJ1-1|NA|NA
CASSVRFDTEAFF
TGTGCCAGCAGTGTTAGATTCGACACTGAAGCTTTCTTT
>TRBV10-3|TRBJ1-5|NA|NA
CAISSGTFSNRPQHF
TGTGCCATCAGCTCCGGGACATTTAGCAATCGGCCCCAGCATTTT
>TRBV6-1|TRBJ2-5|NA|TRBD1
CASSVTGLETQYF
TGTGCCAGCAGTGTGACAGGGTTAGAGACCCAGTACTTC
>TRBV15|TRBJ2-3|NA|TRBD2
CATSGTSGPDTQYF
TGTGCCACCAGCGGAACTAGCGGGCCAGATACGCAGTATTTT
>TRBV19|TRBJ2-1|NA|NA
CASSIVTGNSYNEQFF
TGTGCCAGTAGTATAGTAACGGGGAACTCCTACAATGAGCAGTTCTTC
>TRBV6-1|TRBJ1-2|NA|TRBD1
CASSGPTGAQFLSSGYTF
TGTGCCAGCAGTGGCCCGACAGGGGCGCAGTTCCTCTCTAGTGGCTACACCTTC
>TRBV11-1|TRBJ2-7|NA|TRBD2
CASKREAGGGYEQYF
TGTGCCAGCAAGAGGGAGGCCGGGGGGGGCTACGAGCAGTACTTC
>TRBV9|TRBJ2-7|NA|NA
CASSSGLKSAYEQYF
TGTGCCAGCAGCTCGGGACTCAAATCCGCCTACGAGCAGTACTTC
>TRBV25-1|TRBJ2-1|once|TRBD2
CASYGTSGFLSSYNEQFF
TGTGCCAGCTACGGGACTAGCGGGTTTTTAAGCTCCTACAATGAGCAGTTCTTC
>TRBV19|TRBJ2-7|once|NA
CASSMYAGRSQGNEQYF
TGTGCCAGTAGTATGTACGCGGGACGGTCACAGGGGAACGAGCAGTACTTC
>TRBV28|TRBJ2-7|NA|NA
CASSLLSGTYEQYF
TGTGCCAGCAGTTTACTGTCCGGGACCTACGAGCAGTACTTC
>TRBV30|TRBJ2-7|once|NA
CAWSAWTVYEQYF
TGTGCCTGGAGTGCCTGGACAGTCTACGAGCAGTACTTC
>TRBV5-1|TRBJ2-2|few|NA
CASSRGNSGNTGELFF
TGCGCCAGCAGTAGGGGTAATAGCGGGAACACCGGGGAGCTGTTTTTT
>TRBV2|TRBJ2-7|NA|TRBD2
CASSARTSGSYEQYF
TGTGCCAGCAGCGCCAGGACTAGCGGGTCCTACGAGCAGTACTTC
>TRBV29-1|TRBJ2-3|NA|TRBD1
CSFLPGQRTDTQYF
TGCAGCTTCCTCCCGGGACAGCGCACAGATACGCAGTATTTT
>TRBV5-1|TRBJ2-1|NA|NA
CASSSLPSYNEQFF
TGCGCCAGCAGCTCCCTACCCTCCTACAATGAGCAGTTCTTC
>TRBV18|TRBJ2-7|NA|NA
CASSWTETYEQYF
TGTGCCAGCTCGTGGACAGAGACCTACGAGCAGTACTTC
>TRBV28|TRBJ1-2|NA|NA
CASSYPGAGYTF
TGTGCCAGCAGTTACCCAGGGGCGGGCTACACCTTC
>TRBV6-1|TRBJ2-1|NA|TRBD2
CASSEAASGSYNEQFF
TGTGCCAGCAGTGAAGCGGCTAGCGGGAGCTACAATGAGCAGTTCTTC
>TRBV5-1|TRBJ2-5|NA|TRBD2
CASSSAGTSGETQYF
TGCGCCAGCAGCTCCGCCGGGACTAGCGGGGAGACCCAGTACTTC
>TRBV5-4|TRBJ2-5|NA|NA
CASTPRGFEETQYF
TGTGCCAGCACCCCCCGAGGATTTGAAGAGACCCAGTACTTC
>TRBV5-1|TRBJ1-1|few|NA
CASRGGNRAEAFF
TGCGCCAGCAGGGGGGGGAACAGGGCCGAAGCTTTCTTT
>TRBV14|TRBJ2-2|NA|TRBD2
CASSPTTSGRGRLFF
TGTGCCAGCAGCCCGACGACTAGCGGGAGAGGCCGGCTGTTTTTT
>TRBV27|TRBJ2-7|NA|NA
CASSFAGNGEQYF
TGTGCCAGCAGTTTCGCAGGGAATGGGGAGCAGTACTTC
>TRBV20-1|TRBJ1-3|NA|NA
CSALFNTIYF
TGCAGTGCCCTGTTTAACACCATATATTTT
>TRBV13|TRBJ1-2|NA|TRBD1
CASSMDRGWYGYTF
TGTGCCAGCAGTATGGACAGGGGGTGGTATGGCTACACCTTC
>TRBV6-5|TRBJ1-1|NA|NA
CASSYLGGMNTEAFF
TGTGCCAGCAGTTACCTCGGGGGGATGAACACTGAAGCTTTCTTT
>TRBV6-6|TRBJ1-3|NA|NA
CASSLSLGNTIYF
TGTGCCAGCAGTCTGTCTTTGGGAAACACCATATATTTT
>TRBV5-4|TRBJ2-7|NA|TRBD1
CASSLGTGASYEQYF
TGTGCCAGCAGCTTAGGGACAGGGGCCTCCTACGAGCAGTACTTC
>TRBV7-7|TRBJ1-1|once|NA
CASSLERGTEAFF
TGTGCTAGCAGCTTAGAAAGGGGCACTGAAGCTTTCTTT
>TRBV30|TRBJ2-1|NA|TRBD2
CAWSLLAGRNEQFF
TGTGCCTGGAGCTTGCTAGCGGGACGCAATGAGCAGTTCTTC
>TRBV5-1|TRBJ2-5|NA|TRBD1
CASSLGTGGRETQYF
TGCGCCAGCAGCTTGGGGACAGGGGGAAGAGAGACCCAGTACTTC
>TRBV7-2|TRBJ2-1|few|NA
CASSLRAGTQDEQFF
TGTGCCAGCAGCTTAAGAGCGGGGACACAAGATGAGCAGTTCTTC
>TRBV7-8|TRBJ2-2|NA|NA
CASSLRTDFTGELFF
TGTGCCAGCAGCCTGAGGACAGACTTTACCGGGGAGCTGTTTTTT
>TRBV7-6|TRBJ2-1|NA|TRBD2
CASSLVAGEGYEQFF
TGTGCCAGCAGCTTAGTAGCGGGAGAAGGGTATGAGCAGTTCTTC
>TRBV30|TRBJ2-7|NA|NA
CAWSSQGIYEQYF
TGTGCCTGGAGTTCTCAGGGTATCTACGAGCAGTACTTC
>TRBV18|TRBJ1-2|NA|NA
CASSPDTSGGYTF
TGTGCCAGCTCACCCGACACTTCGGGGGGCTACACCTTC
>TRBV5-5|TRBJ2-1|NA|NA
CASSLSVREQFF
TGTGCCAGCAGCTTGTCCGTGCGGGAGCAGTTCTTC
>TRBV30|TRBJ1-1|NA|TRBD1
CASRTGGSMNTEAFF
TGTGCCAGTAGGACAGGGGGTTCCATGAACACTGAAGCTTTCTTT
>TRBV5-1|TRBJ1-2|NA|NA
CASSGQGQRYGYTF
TGCGCCAGCAGCGGGCAAGGACAGCGCTATGGCTACACCTTC
>TRBV19|TRBJ1-2|NA|TRBD1
CASSMGPTGNRGYTF
TGTGCCAGTAGTATGGGCCCGACAGGGAATCGTGGCTACACCTTC